This T cell receptor (beta chain) came from a study of blood T cell repertoires in COVID-19. Study-wide background: Collection of acute and convalescent COVID-19 samples took place in the United States, Italy and Spain. Sample material is recorded as cDNA or gDNA derived from T cells, B-cell-depleted T cells, or PBMCs.

Original analysis: Amplification with reference gene primers provided the estimates of nucleated cell counts. Profiling relied on immunoSEQ multiplex PCR, and the TCRdb table lists in-frame clones only, not all of them. The D gene and trimming were derived from the DNA, and the V and J assignments and clone size from that table. Here the sample spans around 250,000 clones, just over 85% being singletons. The CDR3 consists of 16 residues. V dropped 5 bases and J dropped 1; count of bases not matched to a gene: 7. Looked up from germline, CDR1 is SGHTA and CDR2 is FQGNSA. The TCR originated in a woman in her thirties with active or convalescent COVID-19. Sequenced sample: peripheral blood. This chain uses TRBV7-2 with TRBJ2-5; TRBD2 aligns across 10 bases. The CDR3 DNA reads as TGTGCCAGCAGCCCCCAACTAGCGGGGACCCAAGAGACCCAGTACTTC. It codes for CASSPQLAGTQETQYF.